The clone carrying this TCR beta chain appeared a few times. Its specificity is not known. Expressed TCRB transcripts were sequenced because the isolated RNA had all been reverse transcribed beforehand. Deep immunoSEQ sequencing covered naive, central memory and regulatory T cell samples. Repertoires were generated with immunoSEQ multiplex PCR, while TCRdb's copy carries only in-frame clones and drops some. Seen here are about 700,000 clones, 13% observed once, and the top ten hold about 0.02%. The purity of all sorted populations exceeded 95%. The sample belongs to a study of beta chain features in type 1 diabetes. Study information: Cell yields, gender and age were similar in healthy donors and patients.

The study's findings and limits: Shortening that was moderate but significant affected the TCRB CDR3s of Type 1 diabetes patients in all four CD4+ subsets.

The CDR3 runs 13 residues. Germline values: CDR1 SGHTA, CDR2 FQGNSA. Between the trimmed V and J ends, which lost 2 bases and 3 bases, there was a span of 7 bases. The rearrangement uses TRBV7-2 and TRBJ1-1, with a possible D match to TRBD1 (5 bases). This receptor was identified in a man aged 18 to 29 with type 1 diabetes. Sequencing was carried out using naive CD4+ T cells from blood. Here the CDR3 reads CASSLRGDTEAFF. The CDR3, as DNA: TGTGCCAGCAGCTTAAGGGGAGACACTGAAGCTTTCTTT.